A selection of T cell receptor beta chains follows, all from one sample in a study of blood T cell repertoires in COVID-19. Generated by immunoSEQ multiplex PCR, the TCRdb table keeps only in-frame clones and is missing some. The sample lists roughly 250,000 clones; around 88% were seen once. The sequencing input was PBMCs or T cells enriched from blood (not recorded which). Receptors were obtained from a woman aged 40-49 years with acute COVID-19. CDR3s include the opening cysteine and the closing phenylalanine or tryptophan. The order of the fields is D gene, J gene, clone size, V gene, CDR3 DNA, CDR3 protein. A D gene is named only where the DNA matches it firmly. Not every row has a clone size; where given, it reads once, few, many or a size class.

>TRBD1|TRBJ1-2|.|TRBV3-1/TRBV3-2
TGTGCCAGCAGCCGCGGACAGGGTTCGTTCTATGGCTACACCTTC
CASSRGQGSFYGYTF
>.|TRBJ2-5|once|TRBV27
TGTGCCAGTGGCAGGGCCCAGACCCAGTACTTC
CASGRAQTQYF
>TRBD1|TRBJ2-7|.|TRBV19
TGTGCCAGTAGTCTACAGGGGCGACCCTACGAGCAGTACTTC
CASSLQGRPYEQYF
>TRBD1|TRBJ2-1|.|TRBV6-5
TGTGCCAGCAGAACCGGGACAGGGTACTACAATGAGCAGTTCTTC
CASRTGTGYYNEQFF
>.|TRBJ2-3|.|TRBV4-1
TGCGCCAGCAGCCAAGAGAGGCGGGACGGTACAGATACGCAGTATTTT
CASSQERRDGTDTQYF
>TRBD2|TRBJ2-7|.|TRBV30
TGTGCCTGGACAATAGCGGGAGTTTACGAGCAGTACTTC
CAWTIAGVYEQYF
>.|TRBJ2-1|.|TRBV28
TGTGCCAGCAGTCCAAGCAGGGGCTCCTACAATGAGCAGTTCTTC
CASSPSRGSYNEQFF
>TRBD2|TRBJ2-1|.|TRBV2
TGTGCCAGCAGTGATTCGACTAGCGGATACAATGAGCAGTTCTTC
CASSDSTSGYNEQFF
>.|TRBJ1-2|.|TRBV7-9
TGTGCCAGCAGCACCCTCCGGGTCTCTTCGGATGGCTACACCTTC
CASSTLRVSSDGYTF
>.|TRBJ2-3|.|TRBV20-1
TGCAGTGCTAGTTCGCGGGATGGTACAGATACGCAGTATTTT
CSASSRDGTDTQYF
>TRBD2|TRBJ2-3|.|TRBV28
TGTGCCAGCAGATCCCGGGAGGCCAAGGACCCTGATACGCAGTATTTT
CASRSREAKDPDTQYF
>TRBD1|TRBJ1-2|.|TRBV25-1
TGTGCCAGCAGTGAATATGCGCCCACAGGGGGGAACTATGGCTACACCTTC
CASSEYAPTGGNYGYTF
>TRBD1|TRBJ1-1|.|TRBV7-6
TGTGCCAGCAGCTTTACAGGGGGCCCGAACACTGAAGCTTTCTTT
CASSFTGGPNTEAFF
>.|TRBJ2-1|.|TRBV23-1
TGCGCCAGCAGTCAATGGCGGGCTAGCTCCTACAATGAGCAGTTCTTC
CASSQWRASSYNEQFF
>.|TRBJ2-1|.|TRBV7-2
TGTGCCAGCAGCTTGGCGGGTGCCTTATACAATGAGCAGTTCTTC
CASSLAGALYNEQFF
>TRBD2|TRBJ2-3|.|TRBV7-8
TGTGCCAGCAGCTGGACTAGCGGGAGCTCAGATACGCAGTATTTT
CASSWTSGSSDTQYF
>TRBD2|TRBJ2-1|.|TRBV14
TGTGCCAGCAGCCCCAGGACTAGCGGGTTTTCCTACAATGAGCAGTTCTTC
CASSPRTSGFSYNEQFF
>TRBD1|TRBJ1-2|.|TRBV7-9
TGTGCCAGCAGTTTTACGGACAGGGCCTATAGCTACACCTTC
CASSFTDRAYSYTF
>TRBD2|TRBJ2-2|.|TRBV19
TGTGCCAGTAGTGCCCGGACTAGCGGGAGACTCACCGGGGAGCTGTTTTTT
CASSARTSGRLTGELFF
>TRBD1|TRBJ1-2|.|TRBV19
TGTGCCAGTAGTACTTCCGGGACAGGGGGCAATGGCTACACCTTC
CASSTSGTGGNGYTF